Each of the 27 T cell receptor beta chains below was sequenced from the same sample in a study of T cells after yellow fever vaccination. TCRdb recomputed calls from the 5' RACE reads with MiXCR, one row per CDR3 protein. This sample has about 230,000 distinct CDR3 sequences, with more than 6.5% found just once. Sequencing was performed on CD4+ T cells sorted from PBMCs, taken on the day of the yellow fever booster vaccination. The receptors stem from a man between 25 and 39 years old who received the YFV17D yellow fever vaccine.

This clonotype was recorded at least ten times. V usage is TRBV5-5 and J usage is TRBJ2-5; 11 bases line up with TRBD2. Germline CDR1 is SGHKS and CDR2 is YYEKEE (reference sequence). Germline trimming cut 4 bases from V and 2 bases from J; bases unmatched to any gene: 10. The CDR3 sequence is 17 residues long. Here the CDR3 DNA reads TGTGCCAGCAGCCTCACTAGCGGGAGCTGGGGACAAGAGACCCAGTACTTC. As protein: CASSLTSGSWGQETQYF.

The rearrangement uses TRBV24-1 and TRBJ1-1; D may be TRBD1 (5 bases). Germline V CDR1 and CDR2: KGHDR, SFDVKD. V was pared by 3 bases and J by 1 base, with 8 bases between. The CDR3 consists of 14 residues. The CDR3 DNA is TGTGCCACCAGTGATCGTACAGGGAACACTGAAGCTTTCTTT. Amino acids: CATSDRTGNTEAFF.

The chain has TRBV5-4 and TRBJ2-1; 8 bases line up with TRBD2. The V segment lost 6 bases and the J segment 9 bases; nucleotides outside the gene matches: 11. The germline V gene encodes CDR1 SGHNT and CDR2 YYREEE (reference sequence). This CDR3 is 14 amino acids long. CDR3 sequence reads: CASKTSGTGGEQFF. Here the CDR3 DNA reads TGTGCCAGCAAAACTAGCGGAACGGGGGGTGAGCAGTTCTTC.

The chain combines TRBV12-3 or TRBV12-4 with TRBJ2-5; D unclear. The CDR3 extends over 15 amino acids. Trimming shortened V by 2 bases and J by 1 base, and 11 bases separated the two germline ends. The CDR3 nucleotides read TGTGCCAGCAGTTTAAGTTACGGCGCCCAAGAGACCCAGTACTTC. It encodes CASSLSYGAQETQYF.

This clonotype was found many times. The CDR3 DNA follows: TGTGCCAGCAGGATAAGAGGGACTACCAAAGAGACCCAGTACTTC. Translated, it gives CASRIRGTTKETQYF. This chain links TRBV27 with TRBJ2-5; the match to TRBD2 covers 7 bases. From germline, CDR1 is MNHEY and CDR2 SMNVEV (reference sequence). Germline trimming cut 6 bases from V and 3 bases from J; bases unmatched to any gene: 10. The CDR3 extends over 15 amino acids.

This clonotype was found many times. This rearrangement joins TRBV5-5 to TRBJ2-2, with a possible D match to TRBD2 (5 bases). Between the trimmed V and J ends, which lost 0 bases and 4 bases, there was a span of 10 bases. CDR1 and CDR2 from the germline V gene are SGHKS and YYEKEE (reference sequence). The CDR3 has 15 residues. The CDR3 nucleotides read TGTGCCAGCAGCTTGGTCGTAGCGCCCACCGGGGAGCTGTTTTTT. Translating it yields CASSLVVAPTGELFF.

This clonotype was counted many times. The CDR3 loop reads CASSPGQAQETQYF. The DNA of the CDR3 is TGCGCCAGCAGCCCGGGACAGGCGCAAGAGACCCAGTACTTC. This chain uses TRBV5-1 with TRBJ2-5; the match to TRBD1 covers 8 bases. The CDR3 spans 14 residues. Per the germline V gene, CDR1 is SGHRS and CDR2 is YFSETQ. The trim removed 4 bases at V and 2 bases at J, leaving 4 bases unmatched.

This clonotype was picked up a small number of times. The CDR3 sequence: CASSLAGHSTDTQYF. In nucleotides, the CDR3 is TGCGCCAGCAGCCTAGCGGGACACAGCACAGATACGCAGTATTTT. The gene calls are TRBV5-1 and TRBJ2-3; 9 positions match TRBD2. The trim removed 4 bases at V and 0 bases at J, leaving 3 bases unmatched. The V gene's germline CDR1 is SGHRS and CDR2 YFSETQ. The length of the CDR3 is 15 residues.

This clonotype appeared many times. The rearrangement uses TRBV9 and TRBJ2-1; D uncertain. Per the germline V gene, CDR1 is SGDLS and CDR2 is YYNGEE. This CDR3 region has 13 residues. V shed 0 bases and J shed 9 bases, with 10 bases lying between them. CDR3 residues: CASSVAAAGEQFF. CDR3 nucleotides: TGTGCCAGCAGCGTAGCGGCAGCCGGTGAGCAGTTCTTC.

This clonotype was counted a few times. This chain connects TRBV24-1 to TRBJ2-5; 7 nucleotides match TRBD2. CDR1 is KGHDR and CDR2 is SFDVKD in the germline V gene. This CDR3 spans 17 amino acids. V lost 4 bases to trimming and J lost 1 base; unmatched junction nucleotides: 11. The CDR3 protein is CATSDPPTGLFQETQYF. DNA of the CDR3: TGTGCCACCAGTGACCCACCTACGGGACTATTCCAAGAGACCCAGTACTTC.

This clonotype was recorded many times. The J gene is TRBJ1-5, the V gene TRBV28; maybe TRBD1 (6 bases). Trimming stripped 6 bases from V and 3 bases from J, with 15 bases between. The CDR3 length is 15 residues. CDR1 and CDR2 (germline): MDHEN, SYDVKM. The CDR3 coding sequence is TGTGCCAGCAGCTCAATCCGGGGGCTCAATCAGCCCCAGCATTTT. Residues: CASSSIRGLNQPQHF. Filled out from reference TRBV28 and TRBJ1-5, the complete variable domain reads DVKVTQSSRYLVKRTGEKVFLECVQDMDHENMFWYRQDPGLGLRLIYFSYDVKMKEKGDIPEGYSVSREKKERFSLILESASTNQTSMYLCASSSIRGLNQPQHFGDGTRLSIL.

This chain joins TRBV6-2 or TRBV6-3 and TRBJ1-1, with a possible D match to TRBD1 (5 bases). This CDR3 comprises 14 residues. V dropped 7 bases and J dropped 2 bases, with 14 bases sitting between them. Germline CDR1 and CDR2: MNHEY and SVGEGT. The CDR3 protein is CASISPGPNTEAFF. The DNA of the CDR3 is TGTGCCAGCATCTCTCCGGGACCAAACACTGAAGCTTTCTTT.

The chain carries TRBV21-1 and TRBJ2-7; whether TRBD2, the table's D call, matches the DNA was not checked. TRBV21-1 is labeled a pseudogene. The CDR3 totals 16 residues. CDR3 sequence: CASSKASGAHSYEQYF. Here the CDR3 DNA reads TGTGCCAGCAGCAAAGCGAGCGGGGCACACTCCTACGAGCAGTACTTC.

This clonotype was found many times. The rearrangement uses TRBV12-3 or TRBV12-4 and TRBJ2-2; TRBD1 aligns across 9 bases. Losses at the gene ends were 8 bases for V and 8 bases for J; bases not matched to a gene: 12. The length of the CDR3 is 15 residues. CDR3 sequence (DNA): TGTGCCAGCCAGACCGGGACAGGGAGATTAGGGGAGCTGTTTTTT. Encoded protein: CASQTGTGRLGELFF.

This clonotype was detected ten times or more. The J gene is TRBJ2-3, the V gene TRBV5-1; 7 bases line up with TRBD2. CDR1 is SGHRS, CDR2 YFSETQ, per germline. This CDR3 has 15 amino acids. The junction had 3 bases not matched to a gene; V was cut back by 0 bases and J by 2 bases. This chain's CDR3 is CASSLEGRATDTQYF. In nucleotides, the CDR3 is TGCGCCAGCAGCTTGGAAGGGAGGGCCACAGATACGCAGTATTTT.

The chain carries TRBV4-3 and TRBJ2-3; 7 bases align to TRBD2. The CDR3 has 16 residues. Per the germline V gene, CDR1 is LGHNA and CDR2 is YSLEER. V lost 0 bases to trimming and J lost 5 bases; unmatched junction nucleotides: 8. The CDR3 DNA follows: TGCGCCAGCAGCCAAGATTGGTCGGGAGGAAGAGATACGCAGTATTTT. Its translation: CASSQDWSGGRDTQYF.

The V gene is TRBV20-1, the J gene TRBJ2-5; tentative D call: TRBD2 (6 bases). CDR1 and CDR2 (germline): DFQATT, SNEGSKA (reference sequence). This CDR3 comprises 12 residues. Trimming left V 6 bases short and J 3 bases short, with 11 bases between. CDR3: CSARGWEETQYF. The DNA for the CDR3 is TGCAGTGCACGGGGGTGGGAAGAGACCCAGTACTTC.

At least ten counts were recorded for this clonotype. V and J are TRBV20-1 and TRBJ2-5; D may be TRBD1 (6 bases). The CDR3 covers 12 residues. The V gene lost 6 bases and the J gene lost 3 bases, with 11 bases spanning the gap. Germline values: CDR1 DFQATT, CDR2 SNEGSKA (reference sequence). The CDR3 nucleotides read TGCAGTGCCCCTAGGGGGAAAGAGACCCAGTACTTC. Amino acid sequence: CSAPRGKETQYF.

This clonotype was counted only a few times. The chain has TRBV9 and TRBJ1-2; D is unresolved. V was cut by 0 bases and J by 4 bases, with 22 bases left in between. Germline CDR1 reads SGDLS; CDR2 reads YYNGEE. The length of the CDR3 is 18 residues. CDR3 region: CASSVESGRRRSAYGYTF. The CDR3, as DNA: TGTGCCAGCAGCGTAGAGTCGGGCAGGCGGCGAAGCGCCTATGGCTACACCTTC.

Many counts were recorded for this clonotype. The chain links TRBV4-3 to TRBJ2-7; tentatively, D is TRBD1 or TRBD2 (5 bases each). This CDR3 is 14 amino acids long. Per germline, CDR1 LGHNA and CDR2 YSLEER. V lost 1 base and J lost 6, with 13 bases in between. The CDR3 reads CASSQVPGRSEQYF. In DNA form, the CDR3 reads TGCGCCAGCAGCCAAGTACCGGGGCGCAGCGAGCAGTACTTC.

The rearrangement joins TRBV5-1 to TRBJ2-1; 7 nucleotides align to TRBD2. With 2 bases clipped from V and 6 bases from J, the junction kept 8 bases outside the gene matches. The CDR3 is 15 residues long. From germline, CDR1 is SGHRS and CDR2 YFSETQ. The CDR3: CASSFGREFSNEQFF. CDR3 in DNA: TGCGCCAGCAGCTTCGGGCGGGAGTTTTCCAATGAGCAGTTCTTC.

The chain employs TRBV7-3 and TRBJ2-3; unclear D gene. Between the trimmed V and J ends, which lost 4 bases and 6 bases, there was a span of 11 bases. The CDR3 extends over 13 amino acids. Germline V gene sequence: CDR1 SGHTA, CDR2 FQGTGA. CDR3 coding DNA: TGTGCCAGCAGCTCCCGGTCCGGGGATACGCAGTATTTT. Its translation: CASSSRSGDTQYF. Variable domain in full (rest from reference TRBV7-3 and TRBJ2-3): GAGVSQTPSNKVTEKGKYVELRCDPISGHTALYWYRQSLGQGPEFLIYFQGTGAADDSGLPNDRFFAVRPEGSVSTLKIQRTERGDSAVYLCASSSRSGDTQYFGPGTRLTVL.

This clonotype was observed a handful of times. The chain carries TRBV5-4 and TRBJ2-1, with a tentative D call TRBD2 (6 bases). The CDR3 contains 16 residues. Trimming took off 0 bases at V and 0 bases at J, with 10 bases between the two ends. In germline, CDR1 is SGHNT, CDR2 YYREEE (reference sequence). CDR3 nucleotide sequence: TGTGCCAGCAGCTTGGGCCGGGAGACCTCCTACAATGAGCAGTTCTTC. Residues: CASSLGRETSYNEQFF.

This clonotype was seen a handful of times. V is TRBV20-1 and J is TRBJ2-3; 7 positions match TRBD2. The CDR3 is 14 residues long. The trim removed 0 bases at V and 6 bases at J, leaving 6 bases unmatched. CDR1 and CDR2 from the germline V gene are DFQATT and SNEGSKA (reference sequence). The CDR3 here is CSAREAGKMDTQYF. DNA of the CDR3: TGCAGTGCTAGAGAAGCGGGAAAGATGGATACGCAGTATTTT.

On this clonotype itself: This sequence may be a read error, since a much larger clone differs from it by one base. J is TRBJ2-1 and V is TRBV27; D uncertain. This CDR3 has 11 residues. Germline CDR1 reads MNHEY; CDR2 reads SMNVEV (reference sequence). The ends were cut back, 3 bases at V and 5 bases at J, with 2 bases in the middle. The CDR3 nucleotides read TGTGCCAGCAGTTTCAACAATGAGCAGTTCTTC. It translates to CASSFNNEQFF.

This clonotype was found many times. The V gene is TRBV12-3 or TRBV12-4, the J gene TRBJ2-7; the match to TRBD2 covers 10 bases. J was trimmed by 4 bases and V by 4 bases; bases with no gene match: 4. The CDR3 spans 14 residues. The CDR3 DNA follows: TGTGCCAGCAGTTCACTAGCGGGACTTTACGAGCAGTACTTC. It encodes CASSSLAGLYEQYF.

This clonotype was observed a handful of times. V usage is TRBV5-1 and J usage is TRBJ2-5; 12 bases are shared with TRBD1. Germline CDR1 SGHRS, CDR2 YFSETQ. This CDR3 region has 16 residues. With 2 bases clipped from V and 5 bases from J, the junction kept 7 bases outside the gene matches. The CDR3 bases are TGCGCCAGCAGCTTATCCGGGACAGGGGGCTCGGAGACCCAGTACTTC. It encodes CASSLSGTGGSETQYF.